Listed below are T cell receptor beta chains from one sample, sequenced in a study of cytomegalovirus exposure and HLA in healthy donors. TCRdb's table, derived via immunoSEQ multiplex PCR, lists solely in-frame clones and lacks some. The profile shows about 84,000 clones, roughly 61% of them singletons. The sample consisted of PBMCs. The receptors originated from a woman aged 40 to 49 in good health and CMV-seropositive. Both conserved end residues are part of each CDR3. A D gene is named only where the DNA matches it firmly. Part of the rows lack a size; the others show once, few, many or a class for expanded clones.

j_call clone_size d_call v_call cdr3_nt cdr3_aa
TRBJ2-5 NA TRBD1 TRBV6-1 TGTGCCAGCACGTACAGGGGGCTGAGAGAGACCCAGTACTTC CASTYRGLRETQYF
TRBJ1-1 NA TRBD1 TRBV12-5 TGTGCTACCACGCCGGGACAGGGGTCGAGGGCTTTCTTT CATTPGQGSRAFF
TRBJ2-3 NA TRBD2 TRBV15 TGTGCCACCAGCTCCGGACTAGCGGGAGGGCCAATAGATACGCAGTATTTT CATSSGLAGGPIDTQYF
TRBJ2-3 NA NA TRBV10-3 TGTGCCATCAAGCAGGGAACTACGGGCACAGATACGCAGTATTTT CAIKQGTTGTDTQYF
TRBJ2-1 NA TRBD2 TRBV11-3 TGTGCCAGCAGCTTGACCGGGACTAGCCGCAATGAGCAGTTCTTC CASSLTGTSRNEQFF
TRBJ2-3 NA TRBD2 TRBV9 TGTGCCAGCAGCCCTGGGACTAGCCGAGGCACAGATACGCAGTATTTT CASSPGTSRGTDTQYF
TRBJ1-1 few TRBD1 TRBV27 TGTGCCAGCAGAACAAACGGACAGGGCACTATGAACACTGAAGCTTTCTTT CASRTNGQGTMNTEAFF
TRBJ2-1 NA TRBD1 TRBV7-9 TGTGCCAGCAGCTCAAGACCGGGACAGGGGTTGTGGTCCTACAATGAGCAGTTCTTC CASSSRPGQGLWSYNEQFF
TRBJ2-3 NA NA TRBV9 TGTGCCAGCAGCGTAGGGAGCGCAGATACGCAGTATTTT CASSVGSADTQYF
TRBJ2-7 NA TRBD2 TRBV4-2 TGTGCCAGCAGCCAAGGACTAGCGGGAGGCGACGAGCAGTACTTC CASSQGLAGGDEQYF
TRBJ2-7 NA NA TRBV29-1 TGCAGCGTTGCCGATCACTCTAGCGTACAAACCTACGAGCAGTACTTC CSVADHSSVQTYEQYF
TRBJ2-1 NA TRBD2 TRBV30 TGTGCCTGGGGCGCGCTAGCGGGAGGGTGGAATGAGCAGTTCTTC CAWGALAGGWNEQFF
TRBJ1-5 once NA TRBV15 TGTGCCACCAGCAGAGTCTTCGGTAGCAATCAGCCCCAGCATTTT CATSRVFGSNQPQHF
TRBJ1-2 NA NA TRBV29-1 TGCAGCGTTGTCGAGGGAAACTATGGCTACACCTTC CSVVEGNYGYTF
TRBJ2-2 few TRBD1 TRBV5-1 TGCGCCAGCAGCCTGGACAGGGTAGGCGGGGAGCTGTTTTTT CASSLDRVGGELFF
TRBJ2-7 NA NA TRBV28 TGTGCCAGCCAACAGGGACCCTACGAGCAGTACTTC CASQQGPYEQYF
TRBJ2-7 NA NA TRBV18 TGTGCCAGCTCACCCCCCAATGTGGAGGCCTACGAGCAGTACTTC CASSPPNVEAYEQYF
TRBJ2-6 NA TRBD1 TRBV6-7 TGTGCCAGCAGCATGAAGGCGATTCGGGACAGGGCCTTCTCTGGGGCCAACGTCCTGACTTTC CASSMKAIRDRAFSGANVLTF
TRBJ2-7 NA TRBD2 TRBV14 TGTGCCAGCAGCCAAGTCGCGGTAGCGGGAGAGGGAGGCGAGCAGTACTTC CASSQVAVAGEGGEQYF
TRBJ2-7 few NA TRBV7-8 TGTGCCAGCAGCTTAGCCCTCGGGGGAGTAGTGACCTACGAGCAGTACTTC CASSLALGGVVTYEQYF
TRBJ2-7 NA TRBD1 TRBV7-2 TGTGCCAGCAGCTCTTCAGGGGGTTTTCACGAGCAGTACTTC CASSSSGGFHEQYF
TRBJ2-7 NA TRBD1 TRBV7-9 TGTGCCAGCAGCCCAATAGGGGGCGGGGACAGGGATCTAGAGCAGTACTTC CASSPIGGGDRDLEQYF
TRBJ2-1 NA TRBD2 TRBV29-1 TGCAGCGCTCCGGGACTAGCGGGAGGGCCACTTGAGCAGTTCTTC CSAPGLAGGPLEQFF
TRBJ2-2 NA TRBD2 TRBV9 TGTGCCAGCAGCCCCCGACTTTTGAGCGGGAGGCCCTCCGGGGAGCTGTTTTTT CASSPRLLSGRPSGELFF
TRBJ1-2 NA TRBD1 TRBV6-5 TGTGCCGCCAAACTGGGACAGGGGCTTACGGATGGCTACACCTTC CAAKLGQGLTDGYTF
TRBJ1-5 NA NA TRBV6-5 TGTGCCAGCAGGGCGGGTAATCAGCCCCAGCATTTT CASRAGNQPQHF
TRBJ2-7 NA NA TRBV27 TGTGCCAGCAGTTTCTCCCCGAGTTCCCACGAGCAGTACTTC CASSFSPSSHEQYF
TRBJ2-7 once TRBD1 TRBV18 TGTGCCAGCTCACCAAGGACAGGGGATGCCTACGAGCAGTACTTC CASSPRTGDAYEQYF
TRBJ1-1 NA NA TRBV7-9 TGTGCCAGCAGCGCGCGGGCCCCAAGAGAAGCTTTCTTT CASSARAPREAFF
TRBJ2-7 NA TRBD2 TRBV23-1 TGCGCCAGCAGTCCCCTTCATTTAACAAATAACCAGCGGGAGTTCAACGAGCAGTACTTC CASSPLHLTNNQREFNEQYF
TRBJ1-4 NA TRBD1 TRBV4-1 TGCGCCAGCAGGGTATCCGGGGACAGGAATGAAAAACTGTTTTTT CASRVSGDRNEKLFF
TRBJ2-7 NA NA TRBV13 TGTGCCAGCAGCCTTCTTGGGGCCACCTCCTACGAGCAGTACTTC CASSLLGATSYEQYF
TRBJ2-1 NA TRBD1 TRBV13 TGTGCCAGCAGAGGACAGGGGTTTTTCAGTGAGCAGTTCTTC CASRGQGFFSEQFF
TRBJ2-1 NA NA TRBV30 TGTGCCTGGAGTGTACACCCCAATGAGCAGTTCTTC CAWSVHPNEQFF
TRBJ2-7 NA NA TRBV9 TGTGCCAGCAGCACTACCGGGACGGAGGGATACGAGCAGTACTTC CASSTTGTEGYEQYF
TRBJ2-5 NA TRBD2 TRBV5-4 TGTGCCAGCAAATCCGGGGGGGAGACCCAGTACTTC CASKSGGETQYF
TRBJ1-5 few NA TRBV27 TGTGCCAGCAGTTTGAGCGGCCGTTCGCAGCCCCAGCATTTT CASSLSGRSQPQHF
TRBJ1-4 few NA TRBV2 TGTGCCAGCAGTCCCGGGTCGTCAACTAATGAAAAACTGTTTTTT CASSPGSSTNEKLFF
TRBJ2-5 few NA TRBV5-6 TGTGCCAGCAGCTCCTTCGCAGGGCAAGAGACCCAGTACTTC CASSSFAGQETQYF
TRBJ2-7 NA TRBD1 TRBV28 TGTGCCAGCAGTTTTCCGGGACAGGGCTCGTACGAGCAGTACTTC CASSFPGQGSYEQYF
TRBJ2-7 NA NA TRBV29-1 TGCAGCGTTGAGGTTGGGGGCACCTACGAGCAGTACTTC CSVEVGGTYEQYF
TRBJ2-7 NA TRBD1 TRBV4-1 TGCGCCAGCAGCCAAGGTATTACAGGGGGCTTCTACGAGCAGTACTTC CASSQGITGGFYEQYF
TRBJ2-1 once TRBD2 TRBV7-2 TGTGCCAGCAGCTTAGTGCTGCTAGCGGGAGGGCTAGGATACTTCTTC CASSLVLLAGGLGYFF
TRBJ2-5 NA TRBD1 TRBV6-5 TGTGCCAGCAGTTATCGGACAGGGGGCGGTGAGGAGACCCAGTACTTC CASSYRTGGGEETQYF
TRBJ2-1 NA TRBD2 TRBV5-1 TGCGCCAGCAGCTTGGATCTAGCGGGAGGGCCGGATGAGCAGTTCTTC CASSLDLAGGPDEQFF
TRBJ2-3 NA TRBD2 TRBV29-1 TGCAGCGTGGTTAGCGGGACCACGTCAGGTACGCAGTATTTT CSVVSGTTSGTQYF
TRBJ2-7 few NA TRBV4-1 TGCGCCAGCAGCCCCCACCCGGCGGGGATCGAGCAGTACTTC CASSPHPAGIEQYF
TRBJ1-4 NA TRBD1 TRBV6-4 TGTGCCAGCAGGAGGACAGGGTCCGATGAAAAACTGTTTTTT CASRRTGSDEKLFF
TRBJ1-2 NA NA TRBV27 TGTGCCAGCACCTCACAACAGGGAAACTATGGCTGCACCTTC CASTSQQGNYGCTF
TRBJ2-7 NA TRBD2 TRBV5-1 TGCGCCAGCAGCTTGGCGGGGACTAGCGGGAGCCTCGGCTACGAGCAGTACTTC CASSLAGTSGSLGYEQYF
TRBJ1-1 once NA TRBV7-9 TGTGCCAGCAGCTTTGAGGGCCAGACCGGTCCTGAAGCCTTCTTT CASSFEGQTGPEAFF
TRBJ1-5 NA TRBD1 TRBV28 TGTGCCAGCACCTGGGGCACAGGGGAGGATCAGCCCCAGCATTTT CASTWGTGEDQPQHF
TRBJ2-5 NA TRBD2 TRBV5-4 TGTGCCAGCAGCCAGCGGGAGGGCGGGGGAGAGACCCAGTACTTC CASSQREGGGETQYF
TRBJ1-2 NA TRBD1 TRBV27 TGTGCCAGCAGTCCGGGACAGGGCCGTGGCTACACCTTC CASSPGQGRGYTF
TRBJ1-2 NA NA TRBV7-2 TGTGCCAGCAGTTCCGGGACAAACTATGGCTACACCTTC CASSSGTNYGYTF
TRBJ1-5 few NA TRBV10-3 TGTGCCATCAGCCGGGAGTACAATCAGCCCCAGCATTTT CAISREYNQPQHF
TRBJ2-1 NA TRBD2 TRBV29-1 TGCAGCGTTGAGATAGGGACTAGCGGGAGGGCTTACAATGAGCAGTTCTTC CSVEIGTSGRAYNEQFF
TRBJ2-7 NA TRBD1 TRBV30 TGTGCCTGGAGAGACAGGGTTATGCCTTACGAGCAGTACTTC CAWRDRVMPYEQYF
TRBJ2-2 NA NA TRBV7-9 TGTGCCAGCAGCTTCCCCAGGGTTACCGGGGAGCTGTTTTTT CASSFPRVTGELFF